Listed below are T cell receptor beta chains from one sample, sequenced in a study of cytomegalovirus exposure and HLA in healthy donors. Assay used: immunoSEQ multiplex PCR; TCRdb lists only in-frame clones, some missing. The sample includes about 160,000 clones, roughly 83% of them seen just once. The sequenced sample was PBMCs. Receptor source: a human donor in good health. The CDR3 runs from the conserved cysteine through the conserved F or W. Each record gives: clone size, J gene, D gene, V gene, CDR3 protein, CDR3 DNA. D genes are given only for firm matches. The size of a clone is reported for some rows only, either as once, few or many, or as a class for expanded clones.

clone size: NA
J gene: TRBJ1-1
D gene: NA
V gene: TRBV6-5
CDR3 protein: CASSRDTEAFF
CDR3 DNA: TGTGCCAGCAGTAGAGACACTGAAGCTTTCTTT

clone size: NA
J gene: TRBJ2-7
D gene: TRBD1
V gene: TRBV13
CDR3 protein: CASSARRDSTYGQYF
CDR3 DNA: TGTGCCAGCAGCGCGCGACGGGACAGCACCTACGGGCAGTACTTC

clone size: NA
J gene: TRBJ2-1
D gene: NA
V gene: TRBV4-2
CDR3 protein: CASSQEGVLSSYNEQFF
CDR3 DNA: TGTGCCAGCAGCCAGGAGGGAGTCCTAAGCTCCTACAATGAGCAGTTCTTC

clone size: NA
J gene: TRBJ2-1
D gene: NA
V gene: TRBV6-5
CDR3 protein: CASSSLRVEGNEQFF
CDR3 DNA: TGTGCCAGCAGTTCACTCAGGGTGGAGGGCAATGAGCAGTTCTTC

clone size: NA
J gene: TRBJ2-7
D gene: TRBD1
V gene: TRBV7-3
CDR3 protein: CASSLSQGAGEQYF
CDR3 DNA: TGTGCCAGCAGCTTAAGTCAGGGGGCGGGCGAGCAGTACTTC

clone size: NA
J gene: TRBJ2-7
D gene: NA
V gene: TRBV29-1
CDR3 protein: CSVEWGDSPYEQYF
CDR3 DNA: TGCAGCGTTGAATGGGGGGACAGCCCCTACGAGCAGTACTTC

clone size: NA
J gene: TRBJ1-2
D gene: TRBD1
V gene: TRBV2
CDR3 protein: CASSEGQGHGYTF
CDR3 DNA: TGTGCCAGCAGTGAAGGACAGGGACATGGCTACACCTTC

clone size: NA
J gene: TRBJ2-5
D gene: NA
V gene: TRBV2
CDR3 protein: CASSAGGGLAGAGETQYF
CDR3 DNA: TGTGCCAGCAGTGCGGGCGGGGGATTGGCGGGGGCGGGTGAGACCCAGTACTTC

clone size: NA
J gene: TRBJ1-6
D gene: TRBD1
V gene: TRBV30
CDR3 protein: CAWSGQGWSSPLHF
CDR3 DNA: TGTGCCTGGAGCGGACAGGGATGGAGTTCACCCCTCCACTTT

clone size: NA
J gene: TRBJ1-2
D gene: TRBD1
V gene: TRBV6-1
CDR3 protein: CASRIGTAYGYTF
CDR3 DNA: TGTGCCAGCAGAATAGGGACAGCCTATGGCTACACCTTC

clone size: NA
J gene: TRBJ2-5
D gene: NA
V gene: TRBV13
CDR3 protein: CASSLIRGQETQYF
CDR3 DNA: TGTGCCAGCAGCTTAATTCGCGGCCAAGAGACCCAGTACTTC

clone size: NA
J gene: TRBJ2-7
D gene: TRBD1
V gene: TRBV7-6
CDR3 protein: CASSPGQGVFYEQYF
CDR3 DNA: TGTGCCAGCAGCCCCGGACAGGGGGTTTTCTACGAGCAGTACTTC

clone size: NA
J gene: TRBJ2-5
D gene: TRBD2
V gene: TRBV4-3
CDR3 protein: CASSQGTSGQETQYF
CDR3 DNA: TGCGCCAGCAGCCAAGGGACTAGCGGCCAAGAGACCCAGTACTTC

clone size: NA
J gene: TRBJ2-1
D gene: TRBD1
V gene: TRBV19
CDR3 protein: CASSLGQAGNEQFF
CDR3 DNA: TGTGCCAGTAGTTTAGGACAGGCCGGTAATGAGCAGTTCTTC

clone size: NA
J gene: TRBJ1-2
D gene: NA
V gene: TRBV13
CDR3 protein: CASSLVGVGYPF
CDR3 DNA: TGTGCCAGCAGCTTAGTGGGAGTTGGCTACCCCTTC

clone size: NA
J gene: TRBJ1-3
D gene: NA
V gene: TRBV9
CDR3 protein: CASSVATGTHSGNTIYF
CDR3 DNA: TGTGCCAGCAGCGTAGCCACAGGGACCCACTCTGGAAACACCATATATTTT

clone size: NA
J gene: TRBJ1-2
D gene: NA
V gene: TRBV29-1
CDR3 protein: CSVEGGRVGYPF
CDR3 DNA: TGCAGCGTTGAAGGCGGCAGAGTCGGCTACCCCTTC

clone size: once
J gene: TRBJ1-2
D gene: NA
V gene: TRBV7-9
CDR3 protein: CASSFPNSGYTF
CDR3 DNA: TGTGCCAGCAGCTTCCCTAACTCAGGCTACACCTTC

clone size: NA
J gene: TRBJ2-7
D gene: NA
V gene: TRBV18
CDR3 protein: CASSPGGHEQYF
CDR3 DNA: TGTGCCAGCTCACCAGGAGGGCACGAGCAGTACTTC

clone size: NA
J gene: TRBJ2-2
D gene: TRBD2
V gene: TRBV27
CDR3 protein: CASSNLLAGGTGELFF
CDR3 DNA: TGTGCCAGCAGTAACTTACTAGCGGGAGGTACCGGGGAGCTGTTTTTT

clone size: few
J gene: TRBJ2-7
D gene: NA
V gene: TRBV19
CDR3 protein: CASSGETTGTYEQYF
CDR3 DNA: TGTGCCAGTAGCGGGGAGACGACAGGCACCTACGAGCAGTACTTC

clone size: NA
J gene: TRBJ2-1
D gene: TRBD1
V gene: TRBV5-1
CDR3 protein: CASSPRTGDRDNEQFF
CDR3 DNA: TGCGCCAGCAGCCCCCGGACAGGGGATCGAGACAATGAGCAGTTCTTC

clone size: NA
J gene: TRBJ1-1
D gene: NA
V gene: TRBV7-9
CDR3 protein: CASSSQGRVRAFF
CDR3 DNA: TGTGCCAGCAGCTCGCAGGGGAGGGTAAGGGCTTTCTTT

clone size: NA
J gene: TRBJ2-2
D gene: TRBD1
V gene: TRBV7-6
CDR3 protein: CASSLPTGDNTGELFF
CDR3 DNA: TGTGCCAGCAGCCTCCCGACAGGGGATAACACCGGGGAGCTGTTTTTT

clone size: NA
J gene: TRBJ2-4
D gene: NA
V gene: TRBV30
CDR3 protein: CAWSRETGTAKNIQYF
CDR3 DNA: TGTGCCTGGAGTCGAGAGACAGGTACCGCCAAAAACATTCAGTACTTC

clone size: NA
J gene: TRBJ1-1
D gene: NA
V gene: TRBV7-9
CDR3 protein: CASSQKTGRNTEAFF
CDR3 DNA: TGTGCCAGCAGCCAAAAAACAGGGCGGAACACTGAAGCTTTCTTT

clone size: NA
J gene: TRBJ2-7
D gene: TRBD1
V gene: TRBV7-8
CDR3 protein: CASSHDILLTGVSYEQYF
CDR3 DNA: TGTGCCAGCAGCCACGATATATTACTAACAGGGGTTTCCTACGAGCAGTACTTC

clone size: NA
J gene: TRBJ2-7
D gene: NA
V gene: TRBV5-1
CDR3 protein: CASSLKVKPTDEQYF
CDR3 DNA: TGCGCCAGCAGCTTAAAAGTGAAACCCACGGACGAGCAGTACTTC

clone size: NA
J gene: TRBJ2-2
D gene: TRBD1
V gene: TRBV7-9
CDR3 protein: CASKSGQTNTGELFF
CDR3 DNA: TGTGCCAGCAAATCGGGACAGACTAACACCGGGGAGCTGTTTTTT

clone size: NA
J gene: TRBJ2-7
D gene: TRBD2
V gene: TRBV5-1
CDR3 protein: CASSPLAGLSYEQYF
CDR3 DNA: TGCGCCAGCAGCCCGCTAGCGGGGCTCTCCTACGAGCAGTACTTC

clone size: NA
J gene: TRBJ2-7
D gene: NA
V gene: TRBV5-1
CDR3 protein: CASSQSDYEQYF
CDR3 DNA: TGCGCCAGCAGCCAATCGGACTACGAGCAGTACTTC

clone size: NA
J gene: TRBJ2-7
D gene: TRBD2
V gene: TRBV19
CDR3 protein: CASSTPRGGSSYEQYF
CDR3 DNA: TGTGCCAGTAGTACCCCTCGGGGCGGGAGTTCATACGAGCAGTACTTC

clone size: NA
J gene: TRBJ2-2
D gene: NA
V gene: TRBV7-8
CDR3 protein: CASSPLEAGELFF
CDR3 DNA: TGTGCCAGCAGCCCCCTAGAGGCCGGGGAGCTGTTTTTT

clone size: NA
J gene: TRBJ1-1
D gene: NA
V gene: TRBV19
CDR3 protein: CASSIMAGTEAFF
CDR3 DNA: TGTGCCAGTAGTATAATGGCGGGGACTGAGGCTTTCTTT

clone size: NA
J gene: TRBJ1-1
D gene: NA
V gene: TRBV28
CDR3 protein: CASSISRTEAFF
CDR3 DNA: TGTGCCAGCAGTATCTCGAGGACTGAAGCTTTCTTT

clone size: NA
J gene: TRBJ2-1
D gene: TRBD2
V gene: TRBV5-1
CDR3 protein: CASSLGRALFNEQFF
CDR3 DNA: TGCGCCAGCAGCCTCGGGAGGGCCTTGTTCAATGAGCAGTTCTTC

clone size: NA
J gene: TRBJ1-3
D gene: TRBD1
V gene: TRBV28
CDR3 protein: CASSLGDRSGNTIYF
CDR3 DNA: TGTGCCAGCAGTTTGGGGGACAGAAGTGGAAACACCATATATTTT

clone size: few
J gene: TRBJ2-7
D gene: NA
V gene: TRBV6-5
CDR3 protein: CASSSLSDIYYEQYF
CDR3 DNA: TGTGCCAGCAGTTCCCTGTCGGACATATACTACGAGCAGTACTTC

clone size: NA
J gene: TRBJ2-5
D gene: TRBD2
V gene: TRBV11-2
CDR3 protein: CASSLVPSGRGETQYF
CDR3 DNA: TGTGCCAGCAGCTTAGTTCCTAGCGGGAGGGGGGAGACCCAGTACTTC

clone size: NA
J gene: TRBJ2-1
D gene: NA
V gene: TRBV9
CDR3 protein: CASSASGTNYADEQFF
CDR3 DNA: TGTGCCAGCAGCGCCTCTGGCACCAATTACGCCGATGAGCAGTTCTTC

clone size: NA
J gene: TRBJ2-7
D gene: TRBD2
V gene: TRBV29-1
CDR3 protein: CSVDGTRNEQYF
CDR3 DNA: TGCAGCGTTGATGGGACTAGGAACGAGCAGTACTTC

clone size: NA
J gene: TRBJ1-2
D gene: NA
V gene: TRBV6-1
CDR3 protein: CASTAGYGYPF
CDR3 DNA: TGTGCCAGCACTGCGGGCTATGGCTACCCCTTC

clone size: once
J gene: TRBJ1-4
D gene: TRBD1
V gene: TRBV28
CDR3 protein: CASRYQTGLREKLFF
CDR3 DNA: TGTGCCAGCAGATATCAGACAGGGCTGAGGGAAAAACTGTTTTTT

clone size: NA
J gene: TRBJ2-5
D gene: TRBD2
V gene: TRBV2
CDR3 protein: CASRGTSGPQETQYF
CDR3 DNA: TGTGCCAGCAGAGGGACTAGCGGACCCCAAGAGACCCAGTACTTC

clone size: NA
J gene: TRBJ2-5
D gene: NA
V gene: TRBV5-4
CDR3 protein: CASSLGPSGQETQYF
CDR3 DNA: TGTGCCAGCAGCTTGGGACCGAGCGGTCAAGAGACCCAGTACTTC

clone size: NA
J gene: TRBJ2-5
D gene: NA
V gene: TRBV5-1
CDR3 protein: CASSLSLQETQYF
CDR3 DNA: TGCGCCAGCAGCTTGTCACTCCAAGAGACCCAGTACTTC

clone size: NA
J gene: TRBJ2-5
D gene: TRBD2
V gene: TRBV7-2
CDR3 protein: CASRRTLAGGQETQYF
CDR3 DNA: TGTGCCAGCAGGAGGACACTAGCGGGAGGGCAAGAGACCCAGTACTTC

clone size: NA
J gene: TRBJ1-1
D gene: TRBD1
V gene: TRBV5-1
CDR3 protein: CASSWTGAEAFF
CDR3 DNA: TGCGCCAGCAGCTGGACAGGCGCTGAAGCTTTCTTT

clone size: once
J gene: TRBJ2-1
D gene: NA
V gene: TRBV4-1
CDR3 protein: CASSQVFGNPQFF
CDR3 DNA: TGCGCCAGCAGCCAAGTATTCGGGAACCCCCAGTTCTTC